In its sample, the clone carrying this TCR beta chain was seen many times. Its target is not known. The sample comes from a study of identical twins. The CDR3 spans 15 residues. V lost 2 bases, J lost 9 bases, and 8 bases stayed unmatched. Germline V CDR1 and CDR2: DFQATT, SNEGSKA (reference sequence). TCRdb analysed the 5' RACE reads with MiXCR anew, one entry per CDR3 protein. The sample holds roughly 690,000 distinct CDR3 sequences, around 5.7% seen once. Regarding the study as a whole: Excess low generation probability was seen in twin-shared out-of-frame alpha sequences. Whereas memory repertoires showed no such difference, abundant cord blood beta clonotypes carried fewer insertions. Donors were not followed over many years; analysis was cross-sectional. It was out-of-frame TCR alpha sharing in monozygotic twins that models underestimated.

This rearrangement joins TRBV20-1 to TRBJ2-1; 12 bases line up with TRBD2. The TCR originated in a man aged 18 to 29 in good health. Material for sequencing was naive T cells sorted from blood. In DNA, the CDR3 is TGCAGTGCTAGAAAGAGGGGACTAGCGGGCTTTGAGCAGTTCTTC. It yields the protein CSARKRGLAGFEQFF.